A selection of T cell receptor beta chains follows, all from one sample in a study of T cells in Graves' hyperthyroidism and ophthalmopathy. TCRdb used MiXCR to reprocess the multiplex PCR reads, holding one entry per CDR3 protein. The data contain about 640,000 distinct CDR3 sequences, roughly 20% of them singletons. What was sequenced was blood. The receptors shown here come from a man in his thirties or forties with Graves' ophthalmopathy. CDR3s include the opening cysteine and the closing phenylalanine or tryptophan. Each record gives: clone size, J gene, V gene, CDR3 length, D gene, CDR3 protein, CDR3 DNA. D genes are given only for firm matches. Clone size is stated in some rows and not others, as once, few, many or a class when expanded.

- | TRBJ2-1 | TRBV6-1 | 14 | TRBD1 | CASSPPGQGYEQFF | TGTGCCAGCAGTCCCCCGGGACAGGGCTACGAGCAGTTCTTC
- | TRBJ2-1 | TRBV11-3 | 18 | TRBD1 | CASSLGWDREGSYNEQFF | TGTGCCAGCAGCTTAGGATGGGACAGGGAAGGGTCCTACAATGAGCAGTTCTTC
- | TRBJ2-3 | TRBV24-1 | 16 | - | CATSDPGGLVTDTQYF | TGTGCCACCAGTGATCCCGGTGGGTTGGTGACAGATACGCAGTATTTT
many | TRBJ1-5 | TRBV20-1 | 12 | - | CSAHSSNQPQHF | TGCAGTGCTCACAGTAGCAATCAGCCCCAGCATTTT
few | TRBJ2-7 | TRBV27 | 15 | - | CASRLSGPYFHEQYF | TGTGCCAGCAGACTTTCAGGTCCCTACTTTCACGAGCAGTACTTC
few | TRBJ1-1 | TRBV6-5 | 12 | - | CASSYMNTEAFF | TGTGCCAGCAGTTACATGAACACTGAAGCTTTCTTT
- | TRBJ2-5 | TRBV28 | 13 | - | CASSEGTQETQYF | TGTGCCAGCAGTGAGGGGACGCAAGAGACCCAGTACTTC
many | TRBJ2-3 | TRBV7-2 | 13 | - | CASSSRATDTQYF | TGTGCCAGCAGCTCCAGAGCCACAGATACGCAGTATTTT
- | TRBJ2-3 | TRBV11-2 | 14 | - | CASSSSFEADTQYF | TGTGCCAGCAGCTCATCCTTCGAGGCAGATACGCAGTATTTT
many | TRBJ2-7 | TRBV20-1 | 14 | - | CSARDSGLVLEQYF | TGCAGTGCTAGAGACAGCGGGCTAGTGCTCGAGCAGTACTTC
- | TRBJ2-3 | TRBV5-1 | 16 | TRBD2 | CAGSLAGVAYTDTQYF | TGCGCCGGCAGCTTGGCGGGGGTCGCATACACAGATACGCAGTATTTT
many | TRBJ2-2 | TRBV11-2 | 15 | - | CASSLVRGNTGELFF | TGTGCCAGCAGCTTAGTCCGTGGGAACACCGGGGAGCTGTTTTTT
many | TRBJ2-7 | TRBV6-1 | 14 | TRBD2 | CASRLREGLYEQYF | TGTGCCAGCAGGTTGCGGGAGGGCTTATACGAGCAGTACTTC
many | TRBJ2-3 | TRBV12-3/TRBV12-4 | 15 | TRBD2 | CASRLGLAGGSTQYF | TGTGCCAGCAGGTTGGGACTAGCGGGAGGGAGTACGCAGTATTTT
- | TRBJ2-5 | TRBV7-2 | 13 | - | CASSFFGTETQYF | TGTGCCAGCAGCTTCTTCGGGACGGAGACCCAGTACTTC
many | TRBJ1-4 | TRBV5-1 | 15 | - | CASSLASGTNEKLFF | TGCGCCAGCAGCTTGGCCTCAGGGACAAATGAAAAACTGTTTTTT
- | TRBJ2-3 | TRBV2 | 17 | - | CASSEGFRGLSGDTQYF | TGTGCCAGCAGTGAAGGTTTCCGGGGGCTTTCTGGAGATACGCAGTATTTT